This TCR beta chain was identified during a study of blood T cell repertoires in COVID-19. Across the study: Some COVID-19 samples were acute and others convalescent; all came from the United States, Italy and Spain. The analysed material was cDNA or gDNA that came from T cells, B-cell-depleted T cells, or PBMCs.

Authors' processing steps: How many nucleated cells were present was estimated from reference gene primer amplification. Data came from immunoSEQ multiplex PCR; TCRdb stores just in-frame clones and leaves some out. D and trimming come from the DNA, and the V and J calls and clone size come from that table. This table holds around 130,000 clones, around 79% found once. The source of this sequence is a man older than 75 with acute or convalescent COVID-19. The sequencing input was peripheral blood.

Written as DNA, the CDR3 is TGTGCCAGCAGCCCGGGGGGCGGTGAGACCCAGTACTTC. Amino acid sequence: CASSPGGGETQYF. This sequence joins TRBV9 and TRBJ2-5, with TRBD2 as a possible D gene (7 bases). The CDR3 is 13 residues long. Germline V lookup: CDR1 SGDLS, CDR2 YYNGEE. V dropped 4 bases and J dropped 5 bases, with 12 bases sitting between them. Combining the CDR3 with reference TRBV9 and TRBJ2-5 gives the whole variable domain DSGVTQTPKHLITATGQRVTLRCSPRSGDLSVYWYQQSLDQGLQFLIQYYNGEERAKGNILERFSAQQFPDLHSELNLSSLELGDSALYFCASSPGGGETQYFGPGTRLLVL.